This T cell receptor (beta chain) comes out of a study of shared clonotypes between healthy human individuals (dated by TCRdb to between 2020 and 2021). With respect to the entire study: A couple of women and a few men aged 18 to 49 years were included in the cohort. For each donor, three plates each were used for CD4 naive and CD4 memory, two plates were used for CD8 naive, and one plate was used for CD8 memory. To estimate repertoire size and how much clonotypes are shared between individuals, the study performed deep sequencing of blood TCR repertoires from a few healthy adults. To increase sequencing depth and limit assay-specific biases, TCR repertoire library preparation and sequencing were carried out by different laboratories using diverse techniques. Between about 0.94 and 8.9 billion PBMCs per donor were obtained by leukapheresis.

The CDR3 holds 17 amino acids from the cysteine to the phenylalanine. The retained sequence is limited to the CDR3, 51 bases, with the frame set at the first base. V loses 2 bases at its end and J loses 3 bases; junction bases beyond the gene matches: 12. CDR1 and CDR2, looked up from the germline V gene, are SGHTA and FQGNSA. Using the deep immunoSEQ assay, multiplex PCR amplified TCR CDR3 regions from genomic DNA. Genomic DNA extracted from each cell subset was distributed evenly over all wells of several immunoSEQ 96-well plates, and each plate served as one replicate. For sorted subsets, each replicate PCR was loaded with 200 ng genomic DNA, equivalent to about 33,000 T cell genomes. Purified libraries were measured with a Qubit 3.0 fluorometer, size-checked on a Bioanalyzer 2100, and measured again with the KAPA Library Quantification kit. Each immunoSEQ 96-well plate was sequenced on its own single-read 150-cycle Illumina NextSeq 550 flow cell. Per the original workflow: Because only junctional sequences without quality scores were contained in the immunoSEQ output, filtering matching that applied to full-length reads could not be performed. Sequences were annotated with PyIR, a Python wrapper for IgBLAST v1.9, using IMGT germline references to assign V/J genes and CDR3. Reads were filtered out if the reads had weak V/J assignments (E-value above 1e-6), no CDR3, stop codons, out-of-frame junctions, or ambiguous translated residues. A V3J clonotype was defined by an identical inferred V gene, J gene, and CDR3 amino acid sequence. Percentage overlap between repertoires was computed as shared unique clonotypes divided by the size of the smaller repertoire. Repertoire richness was assessed with RTK rarefaction, the Chao1 estimator, and Recon v2.1 estimates of unobserved clonotypes. OLGA was used to compute generation probabilities for all TCRbeta clonotypes that the gDNA method yielded from several donors. TCRdb re-hosts the immuneACCESS table, in-frame sequences only. Its copies lack some clones; in the studies checked, an unresolved V gene accounts for under half of them, and the cause for the rest is not known. The D gene and trimming were derived from the DNA, and the V and J assignments and clone size from that table. Across this sample there are 450,000 to 700,000 clones, with 95% seen only once. The top ten clonotypes cover 0.085% to 0.11% of the sample.

For the CD8 naive samples, CD45RO-negative cells were positively selected for CCR7, yielding a CD45RA+CCR7+ population from which TemRA cells were excluded. The donors were healthy, HIV-negative adults who had no recently reported acute infections or vaccinations. Every donor was a Caucasian adult residing in Nashville, Tennessee, USA. Blood was collected by leukapheresis, and PBMCs were isolated by Ficoll-Histopaque density gradient centrifugation and then cryopreserved in liquid nitrogen vapor phase. Purity and quantity of every magnetically sorted T cell population were checked by analytical flow cytometry. Each sorted fraction had its genomic DNA isolated and then quantified by UV absorbance on a Nanodrop 2000c. Study-wide conclusions, independent of this receptor: Pairwise subsampling led to the expectation that sequencing depth would affect the degree of clonotype sharing among donors. Compared with non-shared clonotypes, the clonotypes found in all four sorted-subset donors had higher generation probabilities. Because the study included only a small number of donors, the genetic and exposure-history diversity represented was limited. Across several donors, around 5% of naive CD4, over 3% of naive CD8, approximately 2.5% of memory CD4, and about 0.4% of memory CD8 clonotypes were shared. Rarefaction of sorted-subset datasets indicated incomplete sequencing despite the large sequencing depth. Sampling was restricted to blood, and TCR repertoires in tissue are likely to differ from TCR repertoires in blood. Estimated clonotype richness was generally larger for naive than for memory subsets.

Points on this clone: Its antigen is not yet known. No much larger clone is present one base from it, and per-base qualities are unavailable.

The sequence is built from TRBV7-2 and TRBJ2-7, with 8 bases aligning to TRBD1. The sequencing sample was made of naive CD8+ T cells sorted from blood. The meaning of the sample's cell subset or site label: CD45RA+CCR7+. This TCR was recovered from a woman aged 30 to 39 in good health. The CDR3 in this case is CASSLNPDRGWSYEQYF. The nucleotides are TGTGCCAGCAGCTTAAACCCAGACAGGGGATGGAGCTACGAGCAGTACTTC.